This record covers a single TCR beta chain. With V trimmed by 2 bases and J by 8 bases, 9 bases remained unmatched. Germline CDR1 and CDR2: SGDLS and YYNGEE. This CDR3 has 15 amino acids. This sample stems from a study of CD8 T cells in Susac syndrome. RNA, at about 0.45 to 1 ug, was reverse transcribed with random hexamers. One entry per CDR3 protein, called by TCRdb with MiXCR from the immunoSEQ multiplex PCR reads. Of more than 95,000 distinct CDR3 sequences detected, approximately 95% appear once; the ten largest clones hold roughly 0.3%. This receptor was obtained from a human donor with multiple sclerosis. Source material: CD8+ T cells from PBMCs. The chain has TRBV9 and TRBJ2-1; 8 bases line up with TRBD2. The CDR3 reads CASSVWLAGSDEQFF. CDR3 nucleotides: TGTGCCAGCAGCGTCTGGCTAGCGGGTTCCGATGAGCAGTTCTTC. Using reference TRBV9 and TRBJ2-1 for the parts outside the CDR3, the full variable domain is DSGVTQTPKHLITATGQRVTLRCSPRSGDLSVYWYQQSLDQGLQFLIQYYNGEERAKGNILERFSAQQFPDLHSELNLSSLELGDSALYFCASSVWLAGSDEQFFGPGTRLTVL.